The 21 T cell receptor beta chains reported below all come from one sample, sequenced in a study of cytomegalovirus exposure and HLA in healthy donors. PCR was performed using 60 Vbeta and 13 Jbeta primers. Only in-frame clones appear in the TCRdb table, and some are missing; sequencing was by immunoSEQ multiplex PCR. The table has fewer than 150,000 clones, roughly two thirds seen once. The sample was PBMCs. The origin of the receptors is a human donor in good health.

The V gene is TRBV5-1, the J gene TRBJ2-7, with TRBD1 matching over 8 bases. The ends lost 2 bases at V and 5 bases at J; junction bases unmatched: 9. Germline V gene lookup returns CDR1 SGHRS and CDR2 YFSETQ. The CDR3 is 15 amino acids. This CDR3 is CASSLTYRGKNEQYF. CDR3 in DNA: TGCGCCAGCAGCTTAACGTACAGGGGGAAAAACGAGCAGTACTTC.

This rearrangement joins TRBV5-3 to TRBJ1-1, with no clear D. TRBV5-3 is flagged as an ORF with uncertain function. The CDR3 spans 11 residues. Trimming shortened V by 2 bases and J by 8 bases, and 7 bases separated the two germline ends. CDR3: CARSFRVEAFF. CDR3 nucleotide sequence: TGTGCCAGAAGCTTCCGGGTCGAAGCTTTCTTT.

This clone was detected only a few times. V gene TRBV2 combines with J gene TRBJ2-1; D might be TRBD1 (6 bases). The CDR3 loop spans 13 amino acids. Trimming cost V 4 bases and J 12 bases, with 16 bases left between them. Germline CDR1 is SNHLY and CDR2 is FYNNEI. CDR3 nucleotides: TGTGCCAGCAGTGCCCCATCGACAGGAGTGCAGTTCTTC. Amino acid sequence: CASSAPSTGVQFF.

The chain couples TRBV5-4 to TRBJ2-1; D gene uncertain. Germline V gives CDR1 SGHNT, CDR2 YYREEE (reference sequence). The CDR3 has 15 residues. Trimming shortened V by 4 bases and J by 6 bases, and 17 bases separated the two germline ends. The CDR3 sequence is CASSHEYLVGNEQFF. The CDR3 region has the DNA TGTGCCAGCAGCCACGAATACCTAGTCGGCAATGAGCAGTTCTTC.

The chain recombines TRBV28 with TRBJ2-7; tentative D call: TRBD1 (5 bases). This CDR3 is built from 13 residues. Germline lookup yields CDR1 MDHEN and CDR2 SYDVKM. The ends were cut back, 2 bases at V and 3 bases at J, with 8 bases in the middle. The CDR3: CASSLLDSYEQYF. The CDR3 coding sequence is TGTGCCAGCAGTTTACTTGACAGCTACGAGCAGTACTTC.

This chain uses TRBV19 with TRBJ2-3; D possibly corresponds to TRBD2 (5 bases). With 7 bases removed from V and 4 bases from J, the gap between germline ends came to 27 bases. The CDR3 length is 18 residues. The germline CDR1 and CDR2 sequences are LNHDA and SQIVND (reference sequence). CDR3 sequence (DNA): TGTGCCAGTACCCCCCGCCAAGGGAGACTACCGTCGGCAGATACGCAGTATTTT. As protein: CASTPRQGRLPSADTQYF.

This chain connects TRBV2 to TRBJ2-5, with a tentative D call TRBD2 (6 bases). Per germline, CDR1 SNHLY and CDR2 FYNNEI. The CDR3 runs to 16 residues. The ends were cut back, 1 base at V and 5 bases at J, with 17 bases in the middle. CDR3 DNA sequence: TGTGCCAGCAGTGAAGGGCTTCCCGGGAGACAGGAGACCCAGTACTTC. It encodes CASSEGLPGRQETQYF.

The J gene is TRBJ2-5, the V gene TRBV4-2, with D tentatively TRBD1 (5 bases). Matching the DNA end better, TRBJ2-7 makes the J call doubtful. The germline gives CDR1 LGHNA, CDR2 YNFKEQ. The CDR3 has 14 residues. The CDR3 DNA sequence: TGTGCCAGCAGCCAAACAGGAAGCTCCTACGAGCAGTACTTC. Amino acids: CASSQTGSSYEQYF.

This chain connects TRBV5-1 to TRBJ2-5; D remains ambiguous. V shed 1 base and J shed 5 bases, with 12 bases lying between them. This CDR3 is 14 amino acids long. Germline V lookup: CDR1 SGHRS, CDR2 YFSETQ. CDR3 in amino acids: CASSLRGPVETQYF. CDR3 nucleotide sequence: TGCGCCAGCAGCTTGAGAGGCCCTGTGGAGACCCAGTACTTC.

J is TRBJ1-4 and V is TRBV29-1, with 9 nucleotides matching TRBD1. In germline, CDR1 is SQVTM, CDR2 ANQGSEA. Trimming at V came to 6 bases and at J to 6 bases, leaving 5 bases not matched to a gene. This CDR3 contains 13 residues. CDR3 loop: CSVRRDRDEKLFF. The CDR3 region has the DNA TGCAGCGTACGACGGGACAGGGATGAAAAACTGTTTTTT.

This chain connects TRBV6-5 to TRBJ1-5; D is possibly TRBD1 (5 bases). Per the germline V gene, CDR1 is MNHEY and CDR2 is SVGAGI. The germline V and J ends were trimmed by 0 bases and 5 bases, with 5 bases remaining between them. The CDR3 is 13 residues long. The CDR3 protein is CASSYSRDQPQHF. CDR3 DNA: TGTGCCAGCAGTTACTCCAGGGATCAGCCCCAGCATTTT.

The chain carries TRBV19 and TRBJ2-2, with 16 bases lining up with TRBD2. The ends lost 4 bases at V and 7 bases at J; junction bases unmatched: 9. Germline V gene data show CDR1 as LNHDA and CDR2 as SQIVND (reference sequence). The CDR3 extends over 18 amino acids. The CDR3 is CASSTPGLAGGLIGELFF. CDR3 sequence (DNA): TGTGCCAGTAGTACACCGGGACTAGCGGGGGGGCTCATCGGGGAGCTGTTTTTT.

The J gene is TRBJ2-5, the V gene TRBV5-1, with 7 bases aligning to TRBD2. The trim removed 4 bases at V and 4 bases at J, leaving 7 bases unmatched. CDR3 length: 14 residues. Germline V gene lookup returns CDR1 SGHRS and CDR2 YFSETQ. The CDR3 DNA sequence: TGCGCCAGCAGCAATTGGGAGGGAGCAGAGACCCAGTACTTC. It translates to CASSNWEGAETQYF.

This chain uses TRBV2 with TRBJ1-2, with TRBD1 matching over 9 bases. V was clipped by 4 bases and J by 3 bases; unmatched bases: 6. CDR1 is SNHLY and CDR2 is FYNNEI in the germline V gene. The CDR3 has 15 amino acids. CDR3 amino acids: CASSAWDRDHYGYTF. CDR3 nucleotide sequence: TGTGCCAGCAGTGCATGGGACAGGGATCACTATGGCTACACCTTC.

The chain has TRBV19 and TRBJ1-1, with D unclear. Germline CDR1 LNHDA, CDR2 SQIVND (reference sequence). Trimming stripped 1 base from V and 8 bases from J, with 14 bases between. CDR3 length equals 14 residues. CDR3 amino acids: CASSIGARRGEAFF. The CDR3 region has the DNA TGTGCCAGTAGTATAGGGGCCCGTAGAGGGGAAGCTTTCTTT.

V and J are TRBV27 and TRBJ2-7; 9 nucleotides align to TRBD1. V lost 6 bases and J lost 2; bases outside the gene matches: 5. Germline CDR1 reads MNHEY; CDR2 reads SMNVEV (reference sequence). The CDR3 sequence is 14 residues long. The DNA for the CDR3 is TGTGCCAGCAGGCCGGGACAGGGTCCCTACGAGCAGTACTTC. It translates to CASRPGQGPYEQYF.

The chain joins TRBV7-9 to TRBJ2-2, with TRBD2 matching over 12 bases. V was pared by 3 bases and J by 7 bases, with 6 bases of the junction left unmatched. Germline CDR1 and CDR2: SEHNR and FQNEAQ (reference sequence). This CDR3 region has 16 residues. CDR3 DNA: TGTGCCAGCAGCTTCTCTAGCGGGGGGGCCGACGGGGAGCTGTTTTTT. Translated: CASSFSSGGADGELFF. The variable domain in full, completed from reference TRBV7-9 and TRBJ2-2, reads DTGVSQNPRHKITKRGQNVTFRCDPISEHNRLYWYRQTLGQGPEFLTYFQNEAQLEKSRLLSDRFSAERPKGSFSTLEIQRTEQGDSAMYLCASSFSSGGADGELFFGEGSRLTVL.

This sequence joins TRBV5-4 and TRBJ2-2; 11 bases map to TRBD2. The CDR3 is 17 amino acids. The germline V gene encodes CDR1 SGHNT and CDR2 YYREEE (reference sequence). V gave up 4 bases and J gave up 2 bases; unmatched junction bases: 7. The chain's CDR3 is CASSAGTSGLNTGELFF. The CDR3 coding sequence is TGTGCCAGCAGCGCCGGGACTAGCGGACTCAACACCGGGGAGCTGTTTTTT.

The genes are TRBV29-1 and TRBJ2-3, with D hard to call. The V end was cut by 2 bases, the J end by 2 bases, with 5 bases between. Germline CDR1 and CDR2: SQVTM and ANQGSEA. The CDR3 sequence is 12 residues long. The CDR3 spells CSVETATDTQYF. The CDR3 coding sequence is TGCAGCGTTGAAACAGCCACAGATACGCAGTATTTT.

The rearrangement links TRBV18 to TRBJ1-1; tentative D call: TRBD1 (5 bases). Trimming took 4 bases from V and 0 from J, leaving 9 bases between them. Germline CDR1 is KGHSH and CDR2 is LQKENI. The CDR3 extends over 14 amino acids. CDR3 coding DNA: TGTGCCAGCTCACTGACAGACATGAACACTGAAGCTTTCTTT. Translating gives CASSLTDMNTEAFF. The full variable domain, completed using reference TRBV18 and TRBJ1-1, is NAGVMQNPRHLVRRRGQEARLRCSPMKGHSHVYWYRQLPEEGLKFMVYLQKENIIDESGMPKERFSAEFPKEGPSILRIQQVVRGDSAAYFCASSLTDMNTEAFFGQGTRLTVV.

The chain joins TRBV14 to TRBJ2-5; tentative D call: TRBD2 (6 bases). The end of the DNA is better explained by TRBJ2-7, so the J call may be wrong. CDR1 is SGHDN, CDR2 FVKESK, per germline. The CDR3 contains 15 residues. In DNA, the CDR3 is TGTGCCAGCAGCCGTGCCGGGAGTAGGTCCTACGAGCAGTACTTC. This encodes CASSRAGSRSYEQYF.